The clone carrying this T cell receptor beta chain was counted only a few times. Its antigen remains unknown. This sample is drawn from a study of beta chain features in type 1 diabetes. The wider study: Healthy donors and patients showed comparable age, gender and cell yields. Study observations and caveats: The study found fewer insertions and more deletions at VDJ junctions in type 1 diabetes patients. A moderate, significant TCRB CDR3 shortening appeared in type 1 diabetes across four CD4+ subsets. cDNA-based sequencing might over-represent cells highly expressing TCR.

CDR3 length equals 15 residues. The junction had 8 bases not matched to a gene; V was cut back by 3 bases and J by 6 bases. Germline V gene data show CDR1 as SGHTA and CDR2 as FQGTGA. TCRB transcripts that were expressed got sequenced, as all of the isolated RNA had been reverse transcribed. Measured with immunoSEQ multiplex PCR; TCRdb has only the in-frame clones, and not every one. The data hold 680,000 or so clones, with under 15% observed a single time. The sequence was collected from a man aged 18 to 35 with type 1 diabetes. The chain carries TRBV7-3 and TRBJ2-7, with TRBD1 matching over 10 bases. Input material: naive CD4+ T cells from blood. The CDR3 loop is CASSFPDRGYFEQYF. CDR3 DNA sequence: TGTGCCAGCAGCTTTCCGGACAGGGGGTACTTCGAGCAGTACTTC.